This T cell receptor beta chain was recovered during a study of spatial heterogeneity in lung cancer. Individual TCR cDNA molecules each bore their own unique molecular identifier. In TCRdb, the 5' RACE reads were re-called with MiXCR into one record per CDR3 protein. Of roughly 46,000 distinct CDR3 sequences listed, roughly 12% are singletons. Time point: sample taken at primary tumor resection. The input material, whole RNA from tumor, nontumor lung or frozen PBMC, was sequenced unsorted. This clonotype was picked up a small number of times. This CDR3 region has 13 residues. The ends were cut back, 0 bases at V and 2 bases at J, with 5 bases in the middle. Germline V gene sequence: CDR1 SQVTM, CDR2 ANQGSEA.

The source is a female donor with early-stage non-small cell lung cancer. The genes are TRBV29-1 and TRBJ1-3; a possible D gene is TRBD1 (5 bases). Sample: PBMCs, taken at surgery. The CDR3, as DNA: TGCAGCGTTGAAGAGGGGGCTGGAAACACCATATATTTT. This sequence encodes CSVEEGAGNTIYF.